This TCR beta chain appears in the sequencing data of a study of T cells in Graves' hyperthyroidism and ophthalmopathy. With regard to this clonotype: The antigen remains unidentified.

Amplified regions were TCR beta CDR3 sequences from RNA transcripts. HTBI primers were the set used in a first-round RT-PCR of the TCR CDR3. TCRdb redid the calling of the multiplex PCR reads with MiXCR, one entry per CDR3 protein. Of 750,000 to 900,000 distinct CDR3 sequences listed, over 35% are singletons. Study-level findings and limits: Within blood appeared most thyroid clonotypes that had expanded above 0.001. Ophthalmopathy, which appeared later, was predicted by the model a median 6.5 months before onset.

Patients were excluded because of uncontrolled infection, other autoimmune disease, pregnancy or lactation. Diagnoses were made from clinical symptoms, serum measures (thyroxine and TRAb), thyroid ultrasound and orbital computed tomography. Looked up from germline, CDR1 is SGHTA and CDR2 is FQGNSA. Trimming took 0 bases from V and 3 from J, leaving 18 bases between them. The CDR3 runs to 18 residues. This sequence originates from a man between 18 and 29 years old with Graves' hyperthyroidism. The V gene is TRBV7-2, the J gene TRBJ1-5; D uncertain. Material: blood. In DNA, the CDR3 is TGTGCCAGCAGCTTAGCGAGAGGTACGGTAGCTTACAATCAGCCCCAGCATTTT. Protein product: CASSLARGTVAYNQPQHF.